The source of this T cell receptor beta chain is a study of T cell repertoires in cytomegalovirus infection (dated by TCRdb to about 2019). Regarding the research as a whole: The peptide stimulations were aimed at well-studied HLA-B-restricted epitopes as well as recently identified HLA-C-restricted CMV epitopes, whose presentation resists viral immunomodulation. Donor HLA type was relevant to the analysis, as public TCR beta signatures indicated carriage of CMV infection together with the matching HLA type. Overall study outcomes, separate from this receptor: In both this cohort and an independent roughly 400-donor cohort, the cumulative frequency of public TCR beta family members distinguished carriers of CMV infection plus the relevant HLA type. The ex vivo response was dominated by HLA-C-restricted CMV-specific TCR beta clonotypes, which also provided the single most frequent clonotype in two of eight donors.

Taken from cysteine to phenylalanine, the CDR3 has 14 residues. The DNA shown is the 42-base CDR3, in frame from base 1. The germline V gene supplies CDR1 MGHRA and CDR2 YSYEKL. V is pared back by 3 bases and J by 4 bases, with 11 bases lying between the germline termini. Reads for this sample came from an Illumina HiSeq 1500. TCRdb redid the processing of the public reads, applying fastp at Q25 and MiXCR, and retained in-frame beta chains. Duplicate CDR3 protein sequences are folded into a single record with the most common DNA and genes. The sample includes 650,000 to 900,000 distinct CDR3 sequences, with 25% to 30% observed a single time. Around 13% of the sample lies in the top ten. The treatment or condition label on this specimen signifies: in vitro stimulation with specific CMV peptide epitopes to enrich CMV-specific T cells. Worth noting for this clonotype: Its antigen specificity is not known. No base qualities exist here, and no much larger clone lies one base off it.

This chain is built from TRBV4-1 and TRBJ2-3; a weak D assignment points to TRBD2 (7 bases agree). Specimen: cultured CD8+ T cells from PBMCs, collected from culture after CMV antigen stimulation. The TCR originated in a human donor in good health (CMV status not recorded). Some clones in this sample may be carry-over from other donors' samples. The CDR3 sequence is CASSQEGGADTQYF. The DNA sequence follows: TGCGCCAGCAGCCAGGAAGGGGGGGCAGATACGCAGTATTTT.